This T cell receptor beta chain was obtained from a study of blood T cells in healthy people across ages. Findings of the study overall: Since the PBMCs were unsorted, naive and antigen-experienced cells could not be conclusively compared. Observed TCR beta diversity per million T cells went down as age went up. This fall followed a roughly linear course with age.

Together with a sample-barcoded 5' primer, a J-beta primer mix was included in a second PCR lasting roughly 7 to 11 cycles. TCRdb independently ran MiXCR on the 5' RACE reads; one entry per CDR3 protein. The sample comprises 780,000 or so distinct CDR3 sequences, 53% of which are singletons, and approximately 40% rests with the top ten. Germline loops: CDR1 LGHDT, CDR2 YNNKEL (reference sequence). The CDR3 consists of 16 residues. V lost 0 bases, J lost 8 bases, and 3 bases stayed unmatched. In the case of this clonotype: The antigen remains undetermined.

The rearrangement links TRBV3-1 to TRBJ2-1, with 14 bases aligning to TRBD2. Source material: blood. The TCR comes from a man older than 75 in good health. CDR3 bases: TGTGCCAGCAGCCAAGATCGGGGACTAGCGGGAGATGAGCAGTTCTTC. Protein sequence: CASSQDRGLAGDEQFF.